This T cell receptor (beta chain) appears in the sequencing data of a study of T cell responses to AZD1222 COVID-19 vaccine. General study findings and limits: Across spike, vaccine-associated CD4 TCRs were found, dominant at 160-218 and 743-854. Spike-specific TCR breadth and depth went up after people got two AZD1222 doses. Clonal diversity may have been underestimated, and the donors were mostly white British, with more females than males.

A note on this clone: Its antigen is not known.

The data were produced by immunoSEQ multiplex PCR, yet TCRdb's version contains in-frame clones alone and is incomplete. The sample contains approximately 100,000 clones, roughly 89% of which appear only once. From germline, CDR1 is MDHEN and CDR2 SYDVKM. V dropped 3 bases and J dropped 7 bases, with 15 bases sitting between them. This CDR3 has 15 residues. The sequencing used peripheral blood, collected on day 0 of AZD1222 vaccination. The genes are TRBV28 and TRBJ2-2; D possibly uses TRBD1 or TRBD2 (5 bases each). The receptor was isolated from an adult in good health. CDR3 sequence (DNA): TGTGCCAGCAGTTTTGGGGGTACGACGGGCGGGGAGCTGTTTTTT. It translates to CASSFGGTTGGELFF.